Sequencing of this TCR beta chain was carried out in a study of beta chain features in type 1 diabetes. Findings and caveats of the study: Among all four CD4+ subsets, Type 1 diabetes patients had TCRB CDR3s that were moderately but significantly shorter. In the patient group, naive, central memory and Treg TCRB repertoires seemed more alike than in the healthy donor group.

Expressed TCRB transcripts were sequenced because the isolated RNA had all been reverse transcribed beforehand. Profiling relied on immunoSEQ multiplex PCR, and the TCRdb table lists in-frame clones only, not all of them. The sample carries about 340,000 clones, about 13% recorded once. This clone appeared a few times. The antigen remains undetermined. Unmatched junction bases numbered 3, after V lost 0 bases and J lost 4 bases. CDR1 is SEHNR and CDR2 is FQNEAQ in the germline V gene (reference sequence). There are 15 residues in the CDR3. The sequence was collected from a young woman with type 1 diabetes. The chain carries TRBV7-9 and TRBJ2-3; 8 nucleotides line up with TRBD2. Source material: naive CD4+ T cells from blood. The CDR3 is CASSLAREGPDTQYF. In DNA form, the CDR3 reads TGTGCCAGCAGCTTAGCACGGGAGGGCCCAGATACGCAGTATTTT.